These 29 T cell receptor beta chains were sequenced from one sample in a study of cytotoxic CD8 clonotypes in ibrutinib-treated CLL. The repertoire was sequenced with immunoSEQ multiplex PCR; TCRdb's copy has only in-frame clones and lacks some. Of about 310,000 clones listed, about 80% were seen once; the top ten hold roughly 7%. Specimen: PBMCs, collected before ibrutinib treatment. Receptor source: a human donor with chronic lymphocytic leukemia.

The chain's CDR3 is CASTTFGSGRTGELFF. CDR3 DNA: TGTGCCAGCACCACTTTCGGGAGCGGGAGAACCGGGGAGCTGTTTTTT. This chain connects TRBV7-2 to TRBJ2-2; 8 nucleotides agree with TRBD2. The length of the CDR3 is 16 residues. Trimming removed 7 bases from V and 5 bases from J; junction bases left unmatched: 12. The germline V gene encodes CDR1 SGHTA and CDR2 FQGNSA.

The chain couples TRBV28 to TRBJ1-1; D unclear. CDR3 size: 16 residues. The germline V and J ends were trimmed by 1 base and 1 base, with 13 bases remaining between them. CDR1 and CDR2 from the germline V gene are MDHEN and SYDVKM. The CDR3 reads CASSLLGRPRNTEAFF. CDR3 nucleotides: TGTGCCAGCAGTTTATTGGGCAGGCCCAGGAACACTGAAGCTTTCTTT. The entire variable domain, with the rest obtained from reference TRBV28 and TRBJ1-1, is as follows: DVKVTQSSRYLVKRTGEKVFLECVQDMDHENMFWYRQDPGLGLRLIYFSYDVKMKEKGDIPEGYSVSREKKERFSLILESASTNQTSMYLCASSLLGRPRNTEAFFGQGTRLTVV.

A single count supports this clone. The rearrangement uses TRBV9 and TRBJ2-7, with D tentatively TRBD2 (5 bases). Trimming shortened V by 0 bases and J by 4 bases, and 14 bases separated the two germline ends. Germline assignment: CDR1 SGDLS and CDR2 YYNGEE. The CDR3 runs 15 residues. The CDR3, as DNA: TGTGCCAGCAGCGTAGGCAGGACTGAAAAATACGAGCAGTACTTC. This codes for CASSVGRTEKYEQYF.

The chain uses TRBV7-9 and TRBJ1-5; 7 nucleotides line up with TRBD1. Germline V CDR1 and CDR2: SEHNR, FQNEAQ (reference sequence). The CDR3 contains 13 residues. V lost 5 bases and J lost 4; bases outside the gene matches: 2. CDR3 nucleotide sequence: TGTGCCAGCAGCCCGGGACAGAATCAGCCCCAGCATTTT. It translates to CASSPGQNQPQHF. Supplemented by reference TRBV7-9 and TRBJ1-5, the full variable domain reads DTGVSQNPRHKITKRGQNVTFRCDPISEHNRLYWYRQTLGQGPEFLTYFQNEAQLEKSRLLSDRFSAERPKGSFSTLEIQRTEQGDSAMYLCASSPGQNQPQHFGDGTRLSIL.

The chain has TRBV21-1 and TRBJ2-3. TRBV21-1 has pseudogene status. There are 16 residues in the CDR3. In nucleotides, the CDR3 is TGTGCCAGCAGCAAACGAAGGGAAGTGAGCACAGATACGCAGTATTTT. It codes for CASSKRREVSTDTQYF.

The chain employs TRBV4-3 and TRBJ1-4, with TRBD1 identical over 7 bases. The V gene's germline CDR1 is LGHNA and CDR2 YSLEER. The CDR3 extends over 18 amino acids. J gave up 6 bases and V 0 bases, and 13 bases lay outside the gene matches. CDR3 region: CASSQENEKDRDYEKLFF. CDR3 nucleotides: TGCGCCAGCAGCCAAGAGAACGAAAAAGACAGGGATTATGAAAAACTGTTTTTT.

This rearrangement joins TRBV10-3 to TRBJ2-1; 15 bases line up with TRBD2. With V trimmed by 6 bases and J by 9 bases, 6 bases remained unmatched. The CDR3 has 15 residues. Germline V CDR1 and CDR2: ENHRY, SYGVKD. The CDR3 sequence is CAISRTSGRAIEQFF. The CDR3 DNA follows: TGTGCCATCAGCCGGACTAGCGGGAGGGCCATTGAGCAGTTCTTC.

V is TRBV7-2 and J is TRBJ2-7; 8 bases line up with TRBD2. With 3 bases clipped from V and 5 bases from J, the junction kept 9 bases outside the gene matches. Per germline, CDR1 SGHTA and CDR2 FQGNSA. This CDR3 region has 15 residues. The CDR3 region is CASSFYAGGRNEQYF. The CDR3 DNA reads TGTGCCAGCAGCTTTTATGCGGGAGGAAGAAACGAGCAGTACTTC. Using reference TRBV7-2 and TRBJ2-7 for the parts outside the CDR3, the full variable domain is GAGVSQSPSNKVTEKGKDVELRCDPISGHTALYWYRQSLGQGLEFLIYFQGNSAPDKSGLPSDRFSAERTGGSVSTLTIQRTQQEDSAVYLCASSFYAGGRNEQYFGPGTRLTVT.

The rearrangement links TRBV11-2 to TRBJ1-5, with a weak D call TRBD1 (6 bases). Trimming shortened V by 6 bases and J by 4 bases, and 7 bases separated the two germline ends. Germline CDR1 is SGHAT and CDR2 is FQNNGV. This CDR3 spans 12 amino acids. The CDR3 DNA follows: TGTGCCAGCAGTACAGGGAATCAGCCCCAGCATTTT. Translated: CASSTGNQPQHF.

This clone was seen a handful of times. Here the CDR3 DNA reads TGTGCCAGCAGGACAGCGTCCACCGGGGAGCTGTTTTTT. Protein sequence: CASRTASTGELFF. The chain links TRBV7-6 to TRBJ2-2, with D possibly being TRBD1 (5 bases). Germline CDR1 is SGHVS and CDR2 is FNYEAQ. The V end was cut by 6 bases, the J end by 4 bases, with 9 bases between. The CDR3 has 13 residues.

This clone was observed once. The chain carries TRBV11-2 and TRBJ1-2, with unresolved D. Trimming removed 4 bases from V and 1 base from J, with 16 bases in between. The CDR3 spans 16 residues. Looked up from germline, CDR1 is SGHAT and CDR2 is FQNNGV. CDR3 amino acids: CASSSIRSLSNYGYTF. The CDR3 DNA reads TGTGCCAGCAGCTCAATCAGGTCCTTGAGTAACTATGGCTACACCTTC.

V usage is TRBV28 and J usage is TRBJ2-3; possible D gene TRBD2, 5 bases. The CDR3 consists of 14 residues. Germline assignment: CDR1 MDHEN and CDR2 SYDVKM. V gave up 6 bases and J gave up 4 bases, with 14 bases separating them. Here the CDR3 reads CASSLGDVADTQYF. CDR3 DNA: TGTGCCAGCAGCCTCGGGGATGTGGCAGATACGCAGTATTTT.

The chain couples TRBV5-1 to TRBJ2-1; D gene uncertain. Germline V gives CDR1 SGHRS, CDR2 YFSETQ. The V end was cut by 0 bases, the J end by 9 bases, with 10 bases between. The CDR3 has 13 residues. The CDR3, as DNA: TGCGCCAGCAGCTTGGTTCTTGTGGGTGAGCAGTTCTTC. Translation gives CASSLVLVGEQFF.

The V gene is TRBV4-1, the J gene TRBJ2-7; D may be TRBD1 (5 bases). The CDR3 is 13 residues long. Trimming took 1 base from V and 3 from J, leaving 7 bases between them. Germline CDR1 MGHRA, CDR2 YSYEKL. The CDR3 sequence: CASSQGGVYEQYF. DNA for the CDR3: TGCGCCAGCAGCCAAGGGGGCGTCTACGAGCAGTACTTC.

This clone occurred once. The chain combines TRBV27 with TRBJ2-2, with D unresolved. The CDR3 spans 15 residues. Trimming took 1 base from V and 6 from J, leaving 12 bases between them. Germline CDR1 is MNHEY and CDR2 is SMNVEV (reference sequence). The CDR3 spells CASSLLRRPAGELFF. CDR3 sequence (DNA): TGTGCCAGCAGTTTATTAAGACGGCCGGCCGGGGAGCTGTTTTTT.

This clone was picked up a small number of times. This chain joins TRBV25-1 and TRBJ1-3; D not resolved. Trimming left V 5 bases short and J 0 bases short, with 11 bases between. Per germline, CDR1 MGHDK and CDR2 SYGVNS. The CDR3 has 15 residues. The CDR3 bases are TGTGCCAGCAGTAGGGCAGGCCCCTCTGGAAACACCATATATTTT. Amino acid sequence: CASSRAGPSGNTIYF.

The V and J genes are TRBV5-4 and TRBJ2-1; 9 bases fit TRBD2. The CDR3 runs to 16 residues. J was trimmed by 6 bases and V by 2 bases; bases with no gene match: 9. CDR1 SGHNT and CDR2 YYREEE come from the germline V gene (reference sequence). CDR3 DNA sequence: TGTGCCAGCAGCTTCCCGGGACTAGCCCAACGCAATGAGCAGTTCTTC. As protein: CASSFPGLAQRNEQFF.

This clone was counted once. The rearrangement joins TRBV5-1 to TRBJ2-6, with 12 positions matching TRBD1. The CDR3 is made up of 19 amino acids. Germline V gene data show CDR1 as SGHRS and CDR2 as YFSETQ. The V gene end was trimmed by 4 bases and the J gene end by 2 bases; junction bases not matched to a gene: 10. CDR3 DNA: TGCGCCAGCAGCATTACCGGGACAGGGGGCTTCGCTGGGGCCAACGTCCTGACTTTC. Protein product: CASSITGTGGFAGANVLTF.

The chain recombines TRBV30 with TRBJ2-6; D is ambiguous. Trimming took off 0 bases at V and 3 bases at J, with 6 bases between the two ends. The CDR3 has 14 residues. Germline CDR1 is GTSNPN and CDR2 is SVGIG (reference sequence). The CDR3 DNA reads as TGTGCCTGGAGTGTATGGGGTGGGGCCAACGTCCTGACTTTC. This sequence encodes CAWSVWGGANVLTF.

This chain uses TRBV15 with TRBJ1-1; unclear D gene. The germline V gene has CDR1 LNHNV and CDR2 YYDKDF (reference sequence). Trimming removed 1 base at V and 1 base at J, with 13 bases between. The CDR3 is made up of 16 amino acids. CDR3 sequence reads: CATSRGSPGGNTEAFF. In DNA, the CDR3 is TGTGCCACCAGCAGAGGTTCCCCGGGAGGGAACACTGAAGCTTTCTTT.

This chain links TRBV5-4 with TRBJ2-4; 13 bases fit TRBD2. J lost 16 bases, V lost 2 bases, and 6 bases had no gene match. The length of the CDR3 is 13 residues. The V gene's germline CDR1 is SGHNT and CDR2 YYREEE (reference sequence). The CDR3: CASSLAGLAGVYF. DNA of the CDR3: TGTGCCAGCAGCTTAGCCGGACTAGCGGGAGTATACTTC.

The genes are TRBV15 and TRBJ2-7, with D perhaps TRBD1 (6 bases). CDR1 LNHNV and CDR2 YYDKDF come from the germline V gene (reference sequence). This CDR3 is built from 13 residues. V gave up 4 bases and J gave up 2 bases, with 9 bases separating them. CDR3 sequence reads: CATSTSGAYEQYF. The CDR3 DNA is TGTGCCACCAGCACCTCAGGGGCCTACGAGCAGTACTTC.

The V and J genes are TRBV4-2 and TRBJ2-2; no clear D. V was trimmed by 3 bases and J by 5 bases, leaving 13 bases between them. CDR1 and CDR2 (germline): LGHNA, YNFKEQ. The CDR3 totals 15 residues. The CDR3 reads CASSQYSAPTGELFF. CDR3 bases: TGTGCCAGCAGCCAGTATTCGGCGCCTACCGGGGAGCTGTTTTTT.

J is TRBJ2-7 and V is TRBV4-3, with 8 bases fitting TRBD1. The trim removed 4 bases at V and 5 bases at J, leaving 10 bases unmatched. The CDR3 has 15 residues. Germline CDR1 is LGHNA and CDR2 is YSLEER. CDR3 DNA sequence: TGCGCCAGCAGCCTAATGGGGACAGGTAGGAACGAGCAGTACTTC. Translation: CASSLMGTGRNEQYF.

J is TRBJ1-1 and V is TRBV29-1; possible D gene TRBD1, 6 bases. Trimming stripped 6 bases from V and 3 bases from J, with 14 bases between. Germline loops: CDR1 SQVTM, CDR2 ANQGSEA. This CDR3 spans 13 amino acids. The CDR3 DNA sequence: TGCAGCGTCCTACAGGGACCGGACACTGAAGCTTTCTTT. This sequence encodes CSVLQGPDTEAFF.

The chain recombines TRBV5-6 with TRBJ1-2; D not resolved. In germline, CDR1 is SGHDT, CDR2 YYEEEE. The CDR3 is made up of 15 amino acids. Trimming stripped 0 bases from V and 8 bases from J, with 17 bases between. The CDR3 loop reads CASSLAVIVARGYTF. CDR3 nucleotides: TGTGCCAGCAGCTTGGCCGTAATCGTGGCTCGGGGCTACACCTTC. Filled out from reference TRBV5-6 and TRBJ1-2, the complete variable domain reads DAGVTQSPTHLIKTRGQQVTLRCSPKSGHDTVSWYQQALGQGPQFIFQYYEEEERQRGNFPDRFSGHQFPNYSSELNVNALLLGDSALYLCASSLAVIVARGYTFGSGTRLTVV.

This clone turned up a few times. V usage is TRBV27 and J usage is TRBJ1-5; tentative D call: TRBD1 (5 bases). Trimming left V 3 bases short and J 6 bases short, with 9 bases between. Germline CDR1 MNHEY, CDR2 SMNVEV (reference sequence). CDR3 length: 13 amino acids. The CDR3 loop reads CASSLSGSQPQHF. The CDR3 DNA sequence: TGTGCCAGCAGTTTGTCAGGGAGTCAGCCCCAGCATTTT.

The chain couples TRBV6-1 to TRBJ1-5; D unresolved. Trimming pared 2 bases from V and 4 bases from J, leaving 12 bases between. The V gene's germline CDR1 is MNHNS and CDR2 SASEGT. The CDR3 runs 15 residues. CDR3 loop: CASSESSLVNQPQHF. CDR3 coding DNA: TGTGCCAGCAGTGAAAGCAGCCTCGTAAATCAGCCCCAGCATTTT.

The V gene is TRBV29-1, the J gene TRBJ2-5, with unresolved D. V lost 7 bases to trimming and J lost 2 bases, with 8 bases between them. CDR1 is SQVTM and CDR2 is ANQGSEA in the germline V gene. This CDR3 contains 11 residues. The chain's CDR3 is CSELTQETQYF. CDR3 nucleotide sequence: TGCAGCGAACTGACGCAAGAGACCCAGTACTTC. Using reference TRBV29-1 and TRBJ2-5 for the parts outside the CDR3, the full variable domain is SAVISQKPSRDICQRGTSLTIQCQVDSQVTMMFWYRQQPGQSLTLIATANQGSEATYESGFVIDKFPISRPNLTFSTLTVSNMSPEDSSIYLCSELTQETQYFGPGTRLLVL.